The rows below give T cell receptor beta chains drawn from one sample of a study of T cells after posttransplantation cyclophosphamide. This table comes from immunoSEQ multiplex PCR, and its TCRdb copy is limited to in-frame clones, with some not included. The profile covers about 44,000 clones, none occurring a single time. Source material: PBMCs. The receptor source for this set is a man between 40 and 49 years old in good health, CMV-negative, and a related stem cell transplant donor. CDR3s leave out the opening cysteine and the closing phenylalanine or tryptophan.

v_gene	CDR3aa
TRBV2	ASSDQGSTIY
TRBV7-9	ASSLALSSGTGGLEQY
TRBV15	ATSSLTSGIATDTQY
TRBV28	ASSWGQGTNQPQH
TRBV11-2	ASTTGSEQF
TRBV7-2	ASSPTSGRAGNEQF
TRBV2	ASSGASQGWVGYT
TRBV5-1	ASSLALRDTEAF
TRBV5-5	ASSRDSFSNQPQH
TRBV11-2	ASSLGGQGGSQPQH
TRBV11-2	ASSSRLAGTGELF
TRBV7-6	ASSMGSGVTDTQY
TRBV5-1	ASSRQTGAGTGELF
TRBV2	ASSGTGAYGYT
TRBV7-9	ASSLQGAENTIY
TRBV5-1	ASSSGTSGRDNEQF
TRBV20-1	SARDENIQY